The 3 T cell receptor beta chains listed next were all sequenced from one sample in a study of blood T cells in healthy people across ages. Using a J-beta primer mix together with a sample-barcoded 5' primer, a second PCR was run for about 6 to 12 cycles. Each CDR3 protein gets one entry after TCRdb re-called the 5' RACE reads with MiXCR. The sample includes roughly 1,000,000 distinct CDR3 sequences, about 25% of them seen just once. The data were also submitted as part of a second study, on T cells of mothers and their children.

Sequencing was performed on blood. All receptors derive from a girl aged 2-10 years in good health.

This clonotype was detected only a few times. CDR3 residues: CSARRLATYNEQFF. As DNA, the CDR3 is TGCAGTGCTAGACGTCTAGCAACCTACAATGAGCAGTTCTTC. This rearrangement joins TRBV20-1 to TRBJ2-1; a possible D gene is TRBD2 (5 bases). The germline V gene encodes CDR1 DFQATT and CDR2 SNEGSKA (reference sequence). Trimming removed 2 bases at V and 2 bases at J, with 10 bases between. CDR3 length: 14 residues.

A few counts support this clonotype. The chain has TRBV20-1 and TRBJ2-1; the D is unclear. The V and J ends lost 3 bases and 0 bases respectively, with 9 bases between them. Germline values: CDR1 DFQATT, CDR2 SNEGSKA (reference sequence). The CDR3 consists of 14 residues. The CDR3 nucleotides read TGCAGTGCTAGTGTCCCACCCTCCTACAATGAGCAGTTCTTC. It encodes CSASVPPSYNEQFF.

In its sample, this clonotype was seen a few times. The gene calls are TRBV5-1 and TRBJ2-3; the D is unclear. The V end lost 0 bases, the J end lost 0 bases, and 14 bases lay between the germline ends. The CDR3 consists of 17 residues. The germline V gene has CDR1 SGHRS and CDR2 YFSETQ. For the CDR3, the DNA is TGCGCCAGCAGCTTGGCGTCTCGAACCGATAGCACAGATACGCAGTATTTT. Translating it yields CASSLASRTDSTDTQYF.